This T cell receptor (beta chain) was captured by sequencing in a study of Ad26.COV2.S vaccination and SARS-CoV-2 variants. Study in general: The donor was enrolled in the Ad26.COV2.S arm of the COV1001 trial.

Study findings and constraints: Reportedly, after vaccination the spike-specific CD8+ and CD4+ T cell responses displayed substantial breadth. Spike-specific TCR breadth in vaccine recipients exceeded that seen in placebo recipients.

As to this clone: The antigen is undetermined. Other DNA variants within this sample encode the same CDR3.

TCRdb keeps only in-frame clones here, not all; method: immunoSEQ multiplex PCR. The repertoire holds 240,000 or so clones, with roughly 90% as singletons. Germline CDR1 reads LGHDT; CDR2 reads YNNKEL (reference sequence). V was trimmed by 3 bases and J by 0 bases, leaving 6 bases between them. There are 14 residues in the CDR3. Stated treatment: over 15 received Ad26.COV2.S at low or high dose, single or two shots; about 5 received placebo; per-sample allocation not given. It was on day 63 after the first vaccine or placebo injection that samples were taken. A Boston donor was an adult aged 18-55 years.

This rearrangement joins TRBV3-1 (or the pseudogene TRBV3-2) to TRBJ1-3, with a weak D call TRBD1 (5 bases). The starting material was peripheral blood, obtained in a trial of Ad26.COV2.S vaccine versus placebo. The sequence was collected from a person between 18 and 65 years old who received the Ad26.COV2.S COVID-19 vaccine or a placebo. This CDR3 reads CASSQGGSGNTIYF. In DNA form, the CDR3 reads TGTGCCAGCAGCCAGGGGGGCTCTGGAAACACCATATATTTT.